The 21 T cell receptor beta chains listed next were all sequenced from one sample in a study of blood T cell repertoires in COVID-19. Here immunoSEQ multiplex PCR was the method, and the copy in TCRdb shows in-frame clones only, minus some. The profile shows about 380,000 clones, around 89% of them singletons. Specimen: PBMCs or T cells enriched from blood (not recorded which). These TCRs come from a woman aged 18 to 35 who had recovered from COVID-19.

The J gene is TRBJ1-2, the V gene TRBV10-3; D may be TRBD1 (5 bases). Between the trimmed V and J ends, which lost 6 bases and 8 bases, there was a span of 19 bases. Germline V CDR1 and CDR2: ENHRY, SYGVKD. The CDR3 is 14 amino acids. This chain's CDR3 is CAIRGGSGYDGYTF. The CDR3 coding sequence is TGTGCCATCAGGGGGGGGTCCGGGTATGACGGCTACACCTTC.

The V call is TRBV7-8, the J call TRBJ2-7; TRBD2 matches at 7 bases. CDR1 and CDR2 from the germline V gene are SGHVS and FQNEAQ. This CDR3 spans 17 amino acids. Trimming cost V 0 bases and J 0 bases; bases outside gene matches: 8. CDR3: CASSLASAGISSYEQYF. In DNA form, the CDR3 reads TGTGCCAGCAGCTTAGCCTCAGCGGGGATTAGCTCCTACGAGCAGTACTTC.

The V gene is TRBV9, the J gene TRBJ1-5; D gene uncertain. Germline V CDR1 and CDR2: SGDLS, YYNGEE. The CDR3 loop spans 14 amino acids. Trimming took off 4 bases at V and 3 bases at J, with 11 bases between the two ends. The CDR3 nucleotides read TGTGCCAGCAGCTCCGGACTGACCAATCAGCCCCAGCATTTT. It codes for CASSSGLTNQPQHF.

This chain joins TRBV5-8 and TRBJ2-2; D is perhaps TRBD1 (5 bases). The CDR3 consists of 18 residues. Germline CDR1 SGHTS, CDR2 YDEGEE. The V end lost 0 bases, the J end lost 1 base, and 16 bases lay between the germline ends. The DNA of the CDR3 is TGTGCCAGCAGCTTGGAGCTTTGGCTGGGGCTGAACACCGGGGAGCTGTTTTTT. It translates to CASSLELWLGLNTGELFF.

The gene calls are TRBV6-2 or TRBV6-3 and TRBJ2-3, with TRBD1 matching over 8 bases. Germline V CDR1 and CDR2: MNHEY, SVGEGT. The CDR3 is 16 amino acids. V lost 2 bases and J lost 0; bases outside the gene matches: 4. The CDR3 reads CASSYTTGDSTDTQYF. In nucleotides, the CDR3 is TGTGCCAGCAGTTACACGACAGGGGATAGCACAGATACGCAGTATTTT.

The V gene is TRBV6-2 or TRBV6-3, the J gene TRBJ2-7, with D possibly matching TRBD1 (5 bases). This CDR3 is built from 15 residues. Germline CDR1 is MNHEY and CDR2 is SVGEGT. The V end lost 0 bases, the J end lost 6 bases, and 15 bases lay between the germline ends. As DNA, the CDR3 is TGTGCCAGCAGTTACTCCTCCAGGGAACCCCCCGAGCAGTACTTC. As protein: CASSYSSREPPEQYF.

The chain uses TRBV5-1 and TRBJ2-7; 10 nucleotides align to TRBD1. This CDR3 is 15 amino acids long. Germline trimming cut 4 bases from V and 3 bases from J; bases unmatched to any gene: 7. Germline-derived CDR1 and CDR2 are SGHRS and YFSETQ. CDR3 nucleotides: TGCGCCAGCAGCGACGCCGGGACAGGGGTCTACGAGCAGTACTTC. Residues: CASSDAGTGVYEQYF.

This clone appeared once. The chain employs TRBV7-6 and TRBJ1-3; D is perhaps TRBD1 (5 bases). Germline V gives CDR1 SGHVS, CDR2 FNYEAQ. V lost 5 bases and J lost 1, with 12 bases in between. There are 15 residues in the CDR3. CDR3 protein: CASSPGRGSGNTIYF. CDR3 nucleotides: TGTGCCAGCAGCCCCGGGCGGGGGTCTGGAAACACCATATATTTT.

The chain couples TRBV5-1 to TRBJ2-1; 9 bases align to TRBD1. The junction had 8 bases not matched to a gene; V was cut back by 4 bases and J by 3 bases. Germline V CDR1 and CDR2: SGHRS, YFSETQ. The CDR3 runs 16 residues. For the CDR3, the DNA is TGCGCCAGCAGCCTGGGGACAGGGCGTATCTACAATGAGCAGTTCTTC. Translation gives CASSLGTGRIYNEQFF.

As concerns this clone: A much bigger clone sits one base away, suggesting this may be a read error. The V and J genes are TRBV11-3 and TRBJ2-7, with 10 bases matching TRBD1. Germline V gives CDR1 SGHNT, CDR2 YENEEA. V trimming: 5 bases; J trimming: 2 bases; junction bases outside the gene matches: 6. CDR3 length equals 15 residues. CDR3 loop: CASSAGTGDAYEQYF. The CDR3 bases are TGTGCCAGCAGCGCCGGGACAGGGGACGCCTACGAGCAGTACTTC.

The chain combines TRBV9 with TRBJ2-5, with 8 bases identical to TRBD1. The CDR3 covers 15 residues. Germline V gene sequence: CDR1 SGDLS, CDR2 YYNGEE. V gave up 3 bases and J gave up 5 bases; unmatched junction bases: 9. In nucleotides, the CDR3 is TGTGCCAGCAGCGCGATGGACAGGGAGGCGGAGACCCAGTACTTC. Residues: CASSAMDREAETQYF.

This chain links TRBV19 with TRBJ1-4; 8 bases agree with TRBD1. V gave up 6 bases and J gave up 1 base; unmatched junction bases: 19. The germline CDR1 and CDR2 sequences are LNHDA and SQIVND (reference sequence). The CDR3 runs 20 residues. The CDR3 region has the DNA TGTGCCAGTAGCCCACTCACCCGGACAGGGCAAGTGGGAACTAATGAAAAACTGTTTTTT. Amino acids: CASSPLTRTGQVGTNEKLFF.

The rearrangement links TRBV4-1 to TRBJ2-3, with 8 bases lining up with TRBD1. Germline loops: CDR1 MGHRA, CDR2 YSYEKL. The CDR3 loop spans 16 amino acids. The V segment lost 5 bases and the J segment 1 base; nucleotides outside the gene matches: 8. The DNA of the CDR3 is TGCGCCAGCAGCGTGCGCCAGGGGGCCGGCACAGATACGCAGTATTTT. This codes for CASSVRQGAGTDTQYF.

The V call is TRBV4-1, the J call TRBJ2-3; maybe TRBD2 (5 bases). The V gene's germline CDR1 is MGHRA and CDR2 YSYEKL. With 2 bases removed from V and 3 bases from J, the gap between germline ends came to 12 bases. This CDR3 is built from 15 residues. This CDR3 reads CASSQLGLKTDTQYF. CDR3 coding DNA: TGCGCCAGCAGCCAACTTGGACTGAAAACAGATACGCAGTATTTT.

This rearrangement joins TRBV5-3 to TRBJ1-1; D is possibly TRBD1 (6 bases). TRBV5-3 is an open reading frame whose function is uncertain. CDR3 length equals 13 residues. The V end lost 2 bases, the J end lost 12 bases, and 17 bases lay between the germline ends. The CDR3 sequence: CARSLQFQGLTFF. CDR3 nucleotides: TGTGCCAGAAGCTTACAGTTCCAGGGGTTGACTTTCTTT.

The chain is built from TRBV29-1 and TRBJ2-2, with a weak D call TRBD2 (5 bases). The CDR3 is 12 amino acids. CDR1 is SQVTM and CDR2 is ANQGSEA in the germline V gene. V lost 0 bases and J lost 6, with 5 bases in between. The CDR3 region is CSVEDSAGELFF. The CDR3 DNA follows: TGCAGCGTTGAAGATAGCGCCGGGGAGCTGTTTTTT.

This rearrangement joins TRBV16 to TRBJ1-5; tentative D call: TRBD1 (6 bases). The CDR3 sequence is 18 residues long. The germline V gene encodes CDR1 KGHSY and CDR2 FQNENV. V gave up 0 bases and J gave up 2 bases, with 17 bases separating them. CDR3 amino acids: CASSQSTAPEGGNQPQHF. CDR3 bases: TGTGCCAGCAGCCAATCGACAGCGCCCGAGGGGGGCAATCAGCCCCAGCATTTT. The full variable domain, with the rest looked up from reference TRBV16 and TRBJ1-5, is GEEVAQTPKHLVRGEGQKAKLYCAPIKGHSYVFWYQQVLKNEFKFLISFQNENVFDETGMPKERFSAKCLPNSPCSLEIQATKLEDSAVYFCASSQSTAPEGGNQPQHFGDGTRLSIL.

This chain uses TRBV5-1 with TRBJ2-7; 10 bases align to TRBD1. Per the germline V gene, CDR1 is SGHRS and CDR2 is YFSETQ. With V trimmed by 4 bases and J by 3 bases, 10 bases remained unmatched. There are 16 residues in the CDR3. The DNA for the CDR3 is TGCGCCAGCAGCCGGGATGGGGACAGGGGACTCTACGAGCAGTACTTC. Amino acids: CASSRDGDRGLYEQYF.

The chain has TRBV10-3 and TRBJ1-4; 7 nucleotides match TRBD1. From germline, CDR1 is ENHRY and CDR2 SYGVKD. The V gene end was trimmed by 10 bases and the J gene end by 8 bases; junction bases not matched to a gene: 7. The CDR3 is made up of 12 amino acids. The CDR3 region is CATQGSDEKLFF. The CDR3 DNA reads as TGTGCCACACAGGGGTCTGACGAAAAACTGTTTTTT.

This chain links TRBV4-1 with TRBJ2-3; 10 bases agree with TRBD1. From germline, CDR1 is MGHRA and CDR2 YSYEKL. The J segment lost 3 bases and the V segment lost 6 bases, leaving 9 bases of the junction unmatched. This CDR3 region has 16 residues. CDR3 amino acids: CASSPRTGGPTDTQYF. DNA of the CDR3: TGCGCCAGCAGTCCCCGGACAGGGGGTCCGACAGATACGCAGTATTTT.

The chain recombines TRBV7-2 with TRBJ2-5; perhaps TRBD1 as D (5 bases). Germline assignment: CDR1 SGHTA and CDR2 FQGNSA. The CDR3 covers 15 residues. V lost 1 base and J 4 bases, leaving 13 bases between the germline ends. CDR3 amino acids: CASSLVDMGPETQYF. The CDR3 DNA sequence: TGTGCCAGCAGCTTAGTCGACATGGGGCCAGAGACCCAGTACTTC. Full variable domain (outside the CDR3, taken from reference TRBV7-2 and TRBJ2-5): GAGVSQSPSNKVTEKGKDVELRCDPISGHTALYWYRQSLGQGLEFLIYFQGNSAPDKSGLPSDRFSAERTGGSVSTLTIQRTQQEDSAVYLCASSLVDMGPETQYFGPGTRLLVL.